The clone carrying this T cell receptor delta chain was observed a handful of times. A read error is likely here: a far larger clone is one base away. At the DNA level, this CDR3 is encoded by other sequences in the same sample as well. This entry comes from a study of γδ T cells in repeated Plasmodium falciparum infection. Germline CDR1 reads TSWWSYY; CDR2 reads QGS. V was clipped by 3 bases and J by 0 bases; unmatched bases: 25. CDR3 length equals 23 residues. Vgamma9/Vdelta2+ and Vdelta2-negative gammadelta T cells were flow-sorted from PBMC for bulk sequencing. TCRdb re-called the multiplex PCR reads via CATT. The data show about 51,000 delta-chain clones, roughly 1.9% seen once.

This TCR derives from a pool of human donors (malaria-infected and uninfected, not separated). Specimen: gamma-delta T cells from blood. The chain joins TRDV1 to TRDJ1; TRDD3 aligns across 10 bases. The CDR3 is CALGDPTPSRTGGYAGYTDKLIF. CDR3 in DNA: TGTGCTCTTGGGGACCCGACCCCATCCCGTACGGGGGGATACGCGGGGTACACCGATAAACTCATCTTT.